Listed below are T cell receptor beta chains from one sample, sequenced in a study of shared clonotypes between healthy human individuals. Sequencing was performed with immunoSEQ multiplex PCR; in TCRdb, only in-frame clones are kept and a portion is missing. The data hold some 1,600,000 clones, with around 98% observed a single time. Sequenced: naive CD4+ T cells sorted from blood. These receptors came from a man under 40 in good health. Both conserved end residues are part of each CDR3. The D gene is left open where the match is weak. Expanded clones get a size class; other rows say once, few or many, or leave the size out.

CDR3 length: 14; J gene: TRBJ2-1; D gene: NA; V gene: TRBV5-4; clone size: NA; CDR3 DNA: TGTGCCAGCAGCGGAGCCTCGGGGAGCGATGAGCAGTTCTTC; CDR3 protein: CASSGASGSDEQFF
CDR3 length: 11; J gene: TRBJ2-7; D gene: TRBD1; V gene: TRBV29-1; clone size: NA; CDR3 DNA: TGCAGCGTTGGAGGGGGCGACGAGCAGTACTTC; CDR3 protein: CSVGGGDEQYF
CDR3 length: 16; J gene: TRBJ2-2; D gene: TRBD2; V gene: TRBV5-4; clone size: NA; CDR3 DNA: TGTGCCAGCAGCTTTGGACTAGCGGGAGGGTCCGGGGAGCTGTTTTTT; CDR3 protein: CASSFGLAGGSGELFF
CDR3 length: 19; J gene: TRBJ2-1; D gene: TRBD2; V gene: TRBV27; clone size: NA; CDR3 DNA: TGTGCCAGCAGTTTATTTCTTGGCCTAGCGGCAAGCTCCTACAATGAGCAGTTCTTC; CDR3 protein: CASSLFLGLAASSYNEQFF
CDR3 length: 11; J gene: TRBJ1-4; D gene: NA; V gene: TRBV29-1; clone size: NA; CDR3 DNA: TGCAGCGCCACGGAGGGGGAAAAACTGTTTTTT; CDR3 protein: CSATEGEKLFF
CDR3 length: 14; J gene: TRBJ2-1; D gene: NA; V gene: TRBV19; clone size: NA; CDR3 DNA: TGTGCCAGTAGTCCAAGCGGAGGAGGGCATGAGCAGTTCTTC; CDR3 protein: CASSPSGGGHEQFF
CDR3 length: 17; J gene: TRBJ2-3; D gene: TRBD2; V gene: TRBV7-2; clone size: NA; CDR3 DNA: TGTGCCAGCAGCTTACTCGGCGGGAGGGGGTATACAGATACGCAGTATTTT; CDR3 protein: CASSLLGGRGYTDTQYF
CDR3 length: 13; J gene: TRBJ1-1; D gene: NA; V gene: TRBV5-6; clone size: once; CDR3 DNA: TGTGCCAGCAGCTTGTTTGGCCGCGTGATGGCTTTCTTT; CDR3 protein: CASSLFGRVMAFF
CDR3 length: 15; J gene: TRBJ1-3; D gene: NA; V gene: TRBV5-1; clone size: NA; CDR3 DNA: TGCGCCAGCAGCTTGAGCGACCGCTCTGGAAACACCATATATTTT; CDR3 protein: CASSLSDRSGNTIYF
CDR3 length: 19; J gene: TRBJ2-2; D gene: TRBD2; V gene: TRBV7-6; clone size: NA; CDR3 DNA: TGTGCCAGCAGCTTAGGAACGGGACTAGCGGGAGATTGGACCGGGGAGCTGTTTTTT; CDR3 protein: CASSLGTGLAGDWTGELFF
CDR3 length: 12; J gene: TRBJ1-2; D gene: NA; V gene: TRBV6-5; clone size: NA; CDR3 DNA: TGTGCCAGCAGCCACAGGTCAGGTGGCTACACCTTC; CDR3 protein: CASSHRSGGYTF
CDR3 length: 15; J gene: TRBJ2-6; D gene: TRBD2; V gene: TRBV6-4; clone size: NA; CDR3 DNA: TGTGCCAGCAGTGCTAGCGGCTCTGGGGCCAACGTCCTGACTTTC; CDR3 protein: CASSASGSGANVLTF